Below are 21 T cell receptor beta chains sequenced from a single sample in a study of T cells in women clearing cervical HPV infection. Libraries were prepared by immunoSEQ multiplex PCR; TCRdb keeps only in-frame clonotypes and omits some of them. The sample includes about 23,000 clones. The sequencing input was blood buffy coat. Every receptor here comes from a woman aged 18 to 75 with a cervical HPV16 infection that either progressed to CIN3+ or cleared (not recorded which).

Notes on this clone: The read finishes 3 residues shy of the CDR3 end, and the germline J gene is used to complete it. The chain combines TRBV5-1 with TRBJ1-2, with 7 bases identical to TRBD1. The germline CDR1 and CDR2 sequences are SGHRS and YFSETQ. The CDR3 extends over 14 amino acids. V was pared by 4 bases and J by 4 bases, with 7 bases of the junction left unmatched. CDR3 DNA (partial): TGCGCCAGCAGCCCACTGACAGGGCTCTATGGC. Translated: CASSPLTGLYG. The whole CDR3 sequence is CASSPLTGLYGYTF.

For this clone: The missing CDR3 end, 3 residues past where the read stops, is filled in from the germline J gene. This chain uses TRBV11-1 with TRBJ2-3; TRBD1 aligns across 8 bases. This CDR3 is built from 15 residues. CDR1 and CDR2 (germline): SGHAT, FQDESV (reference sequence). V shed 3 bases, J shed 4 bases, and the junction held 6 bases outside the gene matches. CDR3 residues: CASSFSSDRADTQYF. The sequenced part of the CDR3 DNA is TGTGCCAGCAGCTTTAGTTCGGACAGGGCAGATACG.

Concerning this clone: The read falls 3 residues short of the CDR3 end, and the missing part is taken from the germline J gene. The chain uses TRBV7-3 and TRBJ1-5; D is undetermined. CDR3 length: 15 amino acids. Germline-derived CDR1 and CDR2 are SGHTA and FQGTGA. The CDR3 loop is CASRLLAGAPDPQHF. The part of the CDR3 DNA that was read is TGTGCCAGCAGATTACTAGCGGGAGCCCCAGATCCC.

As regards this clone: At one boundary the junction diverges from the germline segment, which might be a read error. Sequencing ends 3 residues short of the CDR3 end; the germline J gene provides the rest. This chain connects TRBV4-2 to TRBJ2-1; 10 bases fit TRBD2. The germline gives CDR1 LGHNA, CDR2 YNFKEQ. This CDR3 comprises 15 residues. The chain's CDR3 is CASSPLLAGVYEQFF. The DNA read from the CDR3 is TGCGCCAGCAGCCCCCTTCTAGCGGGAGTGTATGAG.

Details on this clone: The read halts 3 residues ahead of the CDR3 end, with the missing end drawn from the germline J gene. V is TRBV20-1 and J is TRBJ2-7, with D unclear. The CDR3 sequence is 13 residues long. V lost 2 bases, J lost 3 bases, and 11 bases lay in between. Germline V gives CDR1 DFQATT, CDR2 SNEGSKA (reference sequence). The CDR3 reads CSARKRPHYEQYF. The part of the CDR3 DNA that was read is TGCAGTGCTAGAAAGCGTCCGCACTACGAG.

As for this clone: Coverage ceases 3 residues before the CDR3 finishes, and the germline J gene fills in the end. The chain combines TRBV6-2 or TRBV6-3 with TRBJ2-7; 8 bases match TRBD1. The CDR3 sequence is 15 residues long. The ends lost 8 bases at V and 3 bases at J; junction bases unmatched: 12. Germline V gene lookup returns CDR1 MNHEY and CDR2 SVGEGT. The part of the CDR3 DNA that was read is TGTGCCAGCCTCTATGGACAGGGTGTATACTACGAG. Translated: CASLYGQGVYYE. The entire CDR3 is CASLYGQGVYYEQYF.

A note on this clone: The CDR3 end is not reached by the read, which stops 3 residues before it; the germline J gene fills it in. The chain links TRBV20-1 to TRBJ2-3, with 15 bases matching TRBD2. Germline V lookup: CDR1 DFQATT, CDR2 SNEGSKA (reference sequence). The CDR3 spans 15 residues. CDR3 in amino acids: CSARTSGRVGETQYF. The CDR3 DNA, read in part, is TGCAGTGCTCGGACTAGCGGGAGGGTTGGGGAGACG.

A word on this clone: The read terminates 3 residues before the CDR3 end, so the remaining end is supplied by the germline J gene. The V call is TRBV19, the J call TRBJ1-2; D remains ambiguous. Looked up from germline, CDR1 is LNHDA and CDR2 is SQIVND (reference sequence). The CDR3 totals 13 residues. Here the CDR3 reads CASSETGTDTYTF. Incomplete CDR3 DNA: TGTGCCAGTAGTGAAACTGGCACAGATACC.

On this clone: The read ends 3 residues shy of where the CDR3 ends; the end is completed using the germline J gene. V gene TRBV5-1 combines with J gene TRBJ1-1; D not resolved. V gave up 5 bases and J gave up 1 base, with 9 bases separating them. This CDR3 is built from 13 residues. In germline, CDR1 is SGHRS, CDR2 YFSETQ. The CDR3 protein is CASRLAWNTEAFF. The CDR3 bases that were read are TGCGCCAGCAGATTAGCTTGGAACACTGAA.

Notes on this clone: The read stops 3 residues short of the end of the CDR3; the missing end is completed from the germline J gene. V gene TRBV9 combines with J gene TRBJ2-3, with D possibly TRBD1 on 5 matching bases. The V end was cut by 3 bases, the J end by 2 bases, with 16 bases between. The CDR3 length is 16 residues. Germline V gene lookup returns CDR1 SGDLS and CDR2 YYNGEE. CDR3: CASSGPPQGTTDTQYF. The sequenced CDR3 bases are TGTGCCAGCAGCGGCCCACCCCAGGGAACCACAGATACG.

This clone ranks as medium-sized in terms of frequency. The read halts 3 residues ahead of the CDR3 end, with the missing end drawn from the germline J gene. The V call is TRBV12-5, the J call TRBJ1-4; 9 positions agree with TRBD1. The CDR3 totals 17 residues. V lost 7 bases, J lost 8 bases, and 17 bases stayed unmatched. Germline assignment: CDR1 LGHNT and CDR2 FRNRAP. CDR3 sequence: CASALGQGGSGAEKLFF. Incomplete CDR3 DNA: TGTGCTAGTGCACTGGGACAGGGTGGATCGGGTGCGGAAAAA.

Comments on this clone: The observed sequence ends 3 residues before the CDR3 terminus, with the missing tail filled in from the germline J gene. The J gene is TRBJ2-7, the V gene TRBV7-9; tentative D call: TRBD2 (6 bases). Trimming removed 3 bases at V and 6 bases at J, with 15 bases between. This CDR3 contains 14 residues. From germline, CDR1 is SEHNR and CDR2 FQNEAQ (reference sequence). Incomplete CDR3 DNA: TGTGCCAGCAGCTTGGTCCCGGGGGATGGCGAG. Protein sequence: CASSLVPGDGE. The whole CDR3 protein is CASSLVPGDGEQYF.

Note on this clone: The CDR3 extends 3 residues past the end of the read, so its final part is completed from the germline J gene. This CDR3 is also generated by other DNA sequences in the sample. The chain recombines TRBV5-1 with TRBJ1-2; 7 bases are shared with TRBD1. This CDR3 region has 14 residues. The germline V gene has CDR1 SGHRS and CDR2 YFSETQ. The covered CDR3 bases are TGCGCCAGCACCACGAACAGGGGAAGGCGCGGA. It codes for CASTTNRGRRG. The CDR3 in full is CASTTNRGRRGYTF.

By frequency, this clone registers medium-sized. The observed sequence ends 3 residues before the CDR3 terminus, with the missing tail filled in from the germline J gene. The genes are TRBV10-3 and TRBJ2-2; D unclear. Trimming shortened V by 7 bases and J by 5 bases, and 14 bases separated the two germline ends. This CDR3 contains 14 residues. CDR1 ENHRY and CDR2 SYGVKD come from the germline V gene. CDR3 loop: CAINSYQGTGELFF. CDR3 DNA (partial): TGTGCCATCAATTCTTACCAAGGTACCGGGGAG.

Regarding this clone: The missing CDR3 end, 3 residues past where the read stops, is filled in from the germline J gene. The chain links TRBV29-1 to TRBJ2-1; maybe TRBD2 (5 bases). The length of the CDR3 is 14 residues. Germline lookup yields CDR1 SQVTM and CDR2 ANQGSEA. Trimming pared 6 bases from V and 9 bases from J, leaving 21 bases between. The DNA read from the CDR3 is TGCAGCGTCCACCGGGGTAGCTCGGGCCTTGAG. Translating it yields CSVHRGSSGLE. From start to end, the CDR3 is CSVHRGSSGLEQFF.

A word on this clone: The read stops 3 residues short of the end of the CDR3; the missing end is completed from the germline J gene. The V and J genes are TRBV27 and TRBJ2-3; D not resolved. Per the germline V gene, CDR1 is MNHEY and CDR2 is SMNVEV (reference sequence). The V gene lost 8 bases and the J gene lost 0 bases, with 9 bases spanning the gap. This CDR3 has 13 amino acids. The sequenced part of the CDR3 DNA is TGTGCCAGCTCAAATACTAGCACAGATACG. Translating gives CASSNTSTDT. The CDR3 in its entirety is CASSNTSTDTQYF.

Worth noting for this clone: The read stops 3 residues short of the end of the CDR3; the missing end is completed from the germline J gene. The chain recombines TRBV30 with TRBJ1-5; 9 bases are a match to TRBD1. CDR1 GTSNPN and CDR2 SVGIG come from the germline V gene (reference sequence). J gave up 0 bases and V 2 bases, and 11 bases lay outside the gene matches. This CDR3 has 18 amino acids. CDR3 region: CAWSPRDRAPLSNQPQHF. The CDR3 DNA, read in part, is TGTGCCTGGAGTCCCCGGGACAGGGCTCCTCTTAGCAATCAGCCC.

Concerning this clone: The read stops 3 residues short of the end of the CDR3; the missing end is completed from the germline J gene. V and J are TRBV18 and TRBJ1-2; 7 positions match TRBD1. CDR3 length: 14 amino acids. With V trimmed by 4 bases and J by 0 bases, 2 bases remained unmatched. The germline gives CDR1 KGHSH, CDR2 LQKENI. The sequenced CDR3 bases are TGTGCCAGCTCACAGGGGGCCTCTAACTATGGC. This translates into CASSQGASNYG. In full, the CDR3 is CASSQGASNYGYTF.

In regard to this clone: The read comes to an end 3 residues before the CDR3 does, leaving the germline J gene to fill in the end. This chain joins TRBV19 and TRBJ1-1; D unresolved. This CDR3 region has 16 residues. Deletions cut 0 bases from V and 4 bases from J, with 15 bases between. Germline lookup yields CDR1 LNHDA and CDR2 SQIVND (reference sequence). This CDR3 is CASSIDLGGRATEAFF. Incomplete CDR3 DNA: TGTGCCAGTAGTATAGATCTTGGAGGGCGGGCCACTGAA. The entire variable domain, with the rest obtained from reference TRBV19 and TRBJ1-1, is as follows: DGGITQSPKYLFRKEGQNVTLSCEQNLNHDAMYWYRQDPGQGLRLIYYSQIVNDFQKGDIAEGYSVSREKKESFPLTVTSAQKNPTAFYLCASSIDLGGRATEAFFGQGTRLTVV.

As to this clone: Sequencing ends 3 residues short of the CDR3 end; the germline J gene provides the rest. The same CDR3 is also encoded by other DNA sequences in this sample. J is TRBJ1-4 and V is TRBV19; D is undetermined. The CDR3 is 14 residues long. Per the germline V gene, CDR1 is LNHDA and CDR2 is SQIVND (reference sequence). V was shortened by 5 bases and J by 4 bases, with 11 bases between the two germline ends. The CDR3 loop is CASSPRGRNEKLFF. The covered CDR3 bases are TGTGCCAGTAGTCCCCGAGGCCGTAATGAAAAA.

As concerns this clone: The sequence runs out 3 residues before the end of the CDR3; the remainder is reconstructed from the germline J gene. V is TRBV7-9 and J is TRBJ1-4; 9 bases are a match to TRBD1. Trimming took 5 bases from V and 7 from J; bases not matched to a gene: 5. Germline V gene sequence: CDR1 SEHNR, CDR2 FQNEAQ (reference sequence). CDR3 size: 14 residues. The sequenced CDR3 bases are TGTGCCAGCAGCCAGGGACAGGGTGGTGAAAAA. This gives the protein CASSQGQGGEK. In full, the CDR3 is CASSQGQGGEKLFF.